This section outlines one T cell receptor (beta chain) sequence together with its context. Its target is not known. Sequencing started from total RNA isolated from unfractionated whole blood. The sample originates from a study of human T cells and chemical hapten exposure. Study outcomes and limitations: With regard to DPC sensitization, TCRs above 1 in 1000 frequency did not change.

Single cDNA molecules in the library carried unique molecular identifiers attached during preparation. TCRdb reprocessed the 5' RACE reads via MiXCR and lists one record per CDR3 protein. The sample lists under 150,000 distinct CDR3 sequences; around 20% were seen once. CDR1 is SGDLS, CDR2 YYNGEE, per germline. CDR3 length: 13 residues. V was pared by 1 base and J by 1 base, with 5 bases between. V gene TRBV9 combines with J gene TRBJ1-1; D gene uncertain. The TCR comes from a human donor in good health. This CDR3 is CASSVFWNTEAFF. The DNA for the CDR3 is TGTGCCAGCAGCGTATTTTGGAACACTGAAGCTTTCTTT.